This TCR beta chain comes out of a study of blood T cells in healthy people across ages (dated by TCRdb to between 2014 and 2016). With regard to the full study: In model experiments, template switching captured roughly one uniquely barcoded TCR beta cDNA molecule for every two T cells. The donors were split into four age groups: young (average around 15 years), middle-aged (more than 35), aged (62) and long-lived (82). For two donors (one aged 18 to 30 and one aged 80 or older), the study analyzed two additional independent replicas of 1 million unique cDNA reads from the same blood draw. The study measured age-related changes in TCR beta repertoire diversity using deep sequencing normalized with unique cDNA molecular identifiers.

Donors were a few dozen systemically healthy Caucasian individuals from Russia aged roughly 6 to 100 years. About 9.1 milliliters of peripheral blood were collected from each donor into EDTA-treated Vacutainer tubes. PBMCs were isolated by Ficoll-Paque density-gradient centrifugation, with at least 6 million obtained per sample. Trizol reagent was used to extract total RNA from the PBMCs, yielding at least 6 micrograms per sample. For every donor, flow cytometry on a PBMC aliquot measured the percentage of naive CD45RAhigh/CD27high T cells. Study-wide conclusions, independent of this receptor: Estimates of total diversity from one million sequenced T cells were regarded as lower bounds and underestimates. Observed TCR beta diversity per million T cells fell roughly linearly with age, and a significant reduction was already apparent by age roughly 41. Since profiling was done on bulk unsorted PBMCs, naive and antigen-experienced compartments could not be conclusively compared. Compared with the aged group, the long-lived group had more naive CD4+ T cells, fewer expanded clones and increased TCR diversity, suggesting age selection. Because donor CMV infection status was unknown, age-related changes in expanded clonotypes were potentially confounded. There was a strong correlation between observed TCR beta diversity and the percentage of naive T cells measured by flow cytometry.

Library method: 5' RACE. Sequenced using an Illumina HiSeq 2500. A second PCR of roughly 7 to 12 cycles was run with a J-beta primer mix and a sample-barcoded 5' primer. A template-switch 5' adaptor carrying 12 random nucleotides introduced a unique molecular identifier onto each TCR beta cDNA molecule. Each sample yielded at least 3 million CDR3-containing paired-end reads. The Mint cDNA synthesis kit, primed by a TRBC-specific oligonucleotide, was used to synthesize first-strand cDNA from all RNA. Following uracil-DNA glycosylase treatment, all cDNA underwent a first 18-cycle PCR with the universal primers M1SS and BC2_uni_R. From the authors' description of their analysis: Each sample was normalized by randomly selecting 1 million high-quality reads, each carrying a distinct molecular identifier. Instead of being binned into consensus sequences, reads with shared molecular identifiers were discarded. MiTCR, set to a Q25 quality threshold and the strictest error-elimination algorithm, was used for CDR3 identification, clonotype clustering and error correction. A nonparametric unseen species model using Euler transformation provided a lower-bound estimate of total TCR beta diversity. TCRdb took the public reads, trimmed them with fastp at Q25, ran MiXCR for clone calling and kept in-frame beta chains. Merged by CDR3 protein, the rows form single entries marked with the most common genes and DNA. The V and J calls follow TCRdb's processing rather than the paper's. The sample table lists fewer than 600,000 distinct CDR3 sequences, around 27% of them with a count of one. About 3.3% of the sample comes from the top ten.

CDR1 and CDR2 are read off the germline V gene (reference sequence) as SEHNR and FQNEAQ. The CDR3 has 15 amino acids, counting the end cysteine and phenylalanine. Kept here is only the CDR3 DNA, which spans 45 bases and is read in frame from base 1. This clonotype was seen a few times. No cognate antigen has been identified for it. Base qualities are not at hand, and no much larger clone is one base apart. The same data also contributed to another study, on T cells of mothers and their children. The second publication reports: Nine systemically healthy Caucasian individuals, comprising three mothers and their six children, were included as donors. cDNA synthesis used all of the extracted RNA, with 1.5 ug of RNA in each 15 ul reaction. In the second PCR, sample barcodes and 2-4 random nucleotides were introduced via the M1S primer. More than 8 million TCR beta CDR3 reads were obtained from each mother, and about 3 million reads were obtained from each child. Thymic selection similarly shapes TCR recombination output in related and unrelated pairs, with minor effect from inherited differences. Normalized repertoire overlap in related mother-child pairs was always slightly higher than in unrelated mother-child pairs, but the difference was never significant. No persistent microchimeric T cell clones were detected, at a sensitivity of around 97 clones per million clonotypes. Deep NGS was used in the study to compare the TCR beta repertoires of mothers and children and to look for features that separate related mother-child pairs from unrelated individuals. The mean age was roughly 36 +/- 4 years for the mothers and approximately 11 +/- 4 years for the children. After adapter ligation was performed with NEBNext reagents, the libraries were sequenced on an Illumina HiSeq 2000 with 100+100 nt paired-end reads. Mother and child libraries were prepared a month apart and sequenced in separate runs to prevent cross-contamination. For each donor, between roughly 450,000 and 2,200,000 distinct TCR beta clonotypes were identified. Naive TCR beta clonotypes were estimated from low-frequency clonotypes matched to each donor's FACS-determined naive share, without sorting.

Sequencing used blood. The chain couples TRBV7-9 to TRBJ2-1, with 14 bases matching TRBD2. The end of the DNA aligns better with TRBJ2-5, so the J call may be wrong. This receptor was identified in a boy aged 2 to 10 in good health. The base sequence is TGTGCCAGCAGCCTCGGACTAGCGGGAGGAGGGACCCAGTACTTC. Its translation reads: CASSLGLAGGGTQYF.